These 23 T cell receptor beta chains came from one sample sequenced in a study of T-cell reconstitution after alpha-beta-depleted transplantation in children. Using unique molecular identifiers, the investigators prepared the TCRbeta library. TCRdb itself ran the PCR reads through MiXCR, one entry per CDR3 protein. The data contain around 420,000 distinct CDR3 sequences, around 15% of them singletons. The sample consisted of PBMCs, mostly from graft donor cells, taken 360 days after TCRalphabeta/CD19-depleted stem cell transplant. The receptors here all came from a boy in the first two years of life who had a stem cell transplant for Wiskott-Aldrich syndrome, so the T cells may come from the graft donor.

This clonotype was counted at least ten times. The chain couples TRBV18 to TRBJ2-1; tentatively, D is TRBD1 or TRBD2 (5 bases each). The germline CDR1 and CDR2 sequences are KGHSH and LQKENI. This CDR3 comprises 14 residues. V lost 3 bases to trimming and J lost 4 bases, with 10 bases between them. The CDR3 bases are TGTGCCAGCTCACCTAGGGGACGTTACAATGAGCAGTTCTTC. This encodes CASSPRGRYNEQFF.

V usage is TRBV21-1 and J usage is TRBJ2-2; TRBD1 was called by the table and not checked on the DNA. TRBV21-1 is annotated as a pseudogene. The CDR3 totals 13 residues. CDR3 region: CASGQTNTGELFF. The CDR3 DNA reads as TGTGCCAGCGGACAGACGAACACCGGGGAGCTGTTTTTT.

The chain has TRBV20-1 and TRBJ1-5; no clear D. The V gene's germline CDR1 is DFQATT and CDR2 SNEGSKA (reference sequence). Trimming stripped 6 bases from V and 10 bases from J, with 10 bases between. This CDR3 region has 10 residues. The CDR3 DNA sequence: TGCAGTGCGTCGAAGGGTCCCCAGCATTTT. Its protein product is CSASKGPQHF.

The rearrangement links TRBV24-1 to TRBJ2-1; D is possibly TRBD1 (6 bases). The CDR3 has 16 residues. Per germline, CDR1 KGHDR and CDR2 SFDVKD. Trimming took 0 bases from V and 7 from J, leaving 15 bases between them. The CDR3, as DNA: TGTGCCACCAGTGATTTGGGGGACGTGAGGGGGAATGAGCAGTTCTTC. Translated, it gives CATSDLGDVRGNEQFF.

The chain employs TRBV6-5 and TRBJ1-6; possible D gene TRBD1, 6 bases. Germline V gene lookup returns CDR1 MNHEY and CDR2 SVGAGI. This CDR3 contains 15 residues. V lost 5 bases, J lost 7 bases, and 15 bases lay in between. CDR3 DNA sequence: TGTGCCAGCAGTCGCAAGGGGGAGAAGAATTCACCCCTCCACTTT. Protein sequence: CASSRKGEKNSPLHF.

This clonotype was seen a few times. The chain employs TRBV6-1 and TRBJ1-1; TRBD1 agrees at 12 bases. The CDR3 runs 17 residues. Germline V lookup: CDR1 MNHNS, CDR2 SASEGT. V lost 6 bases and J lost 11; bases outside the gene matches: 19. The CDR3 region has the DNA TGTGCCAGCAGCCCAGGTTTTGGTCTCGGGACAGGGGGCGATGCTTTCTTT. Protein sequence: CASSPGFGLGTGGDAFF.

The chain carries TRBV4-1 and TRBJ2-7; TRBD2 matches 9 bases. From germline, CDR1 is MGHRA and CDR2 YSYEKL. The CDR3 is 16 amino acids. After removal of 3 bases from V and 3 bases from J, the junction contained 9 bases not matched to a gene. The CDR3 reads CASSQARGLADYEQYF. Here the CDR3 DNA reads TGCGCCAGCAGCCAGGCGCGGGGACTAGCCGACTACGAGCAGTACTTC.

This clonotype was picked up a small number of times. This chain uses TRBV12-3 or TRBV12-4 with TRBJ2-7, with D perhaps matching TRBD1 or TRBD2 (5 bases each). V was clipped by 4 bases and J by 6 bases, with 19 bases between them. CDR3 size: 15 residues. The CDR3 is CASSSTGTARSEQYF. The CDR3 region has the DNA TGTGCCAGCAGTTCAACCGGGACGGCGAGGTCCGAGCAGTACTTC.

This clonotype has a handful of counts. The CDR3 coding sequence is TGTGCCAGCAGTGATCCGGGGCCCTCGGAGACCCAGTACTTC. This encodes CASSDPGPSETQYF. The V gene is TRBV25-1, the J gene TRBJ2-5; the D gene could be TRBD1 or TRBD2 (5 bases each). Germline loops: CDR1 MGHDK, CDR2 SYGVNS. CDR3 length: 14 residues. V lost 3 bases and J 5 bases, leaving 13 bases between the germline ends.

In its sample, this clonotype was seen a few times. This chain joins TRBV19 and TRBJ1-1; no definite D call. This CDR3 is built from 15 residues. In germline, CDR1 is LNHDA, CDR2 SQIVND (reference sequence). V lost 4 bases and J lost 1, with 13 bases in between. The CDR3 sequence: CASSNWGVKNTEAFF. CDR3 coding DNA: TGTGCCAGTAGTAATTGGGGAGTTAAGAACACTGAAGCTTTCTTT.

The V call is TRBV7-9, the J call TRBJ2-3, with D perhaps TRBD1 (5 bases). This CDR3 is 13 amino acids long. V was trimmed by 5 bases and J by 0 bases, leaving 6 bases between them. The germline CDR1 and CDR2 sequences are SEHNR and FQNEAQ (reference sequence). The CDR3 sequence is CASSQGSTDTQYF. In DNA, the CDR3 is TGTGCCAGCAGCCAGGGTAGCACAGATACGCAGTATTTT.

The rearrangement links TRBV27 to TRBJ2-2, with 11 bases identical to TRBD2. Looked up from germline, CDR1 is MNHEY and CDR2 is SMNVEV (reference sequence). The junction had 4 bases not matched to a gene; V was cut back by 5 bases and J by 5 bases. CDR3 length: 15 amino acids. The CDR3 nucleotides read TGTGCCAGCAGTATAGCGGGGGGGATAACCGGGGAGCTGTTTTTT. It encodes CASSIAGGITGELFF.

The chain recombines TRBV6-2 or TRBV6-3 with TRBJ2-6; D is unclear. With 2 bases removed from V and 1 base from J, the gap between germline ends came to 6 bases. Germline lookup yields CDR1 MNHEY and CDR2 SVGEGT. The CDR3 runs 15 residues. CDR3 residues: CASSYAISGANVLTF. The DNA of the CDR3 is TGTGCCAGCAGTTACGCGATATCTGGGGCCAACGTCCTGACTTTC.

This clonotype was counted only a few times. Written as DNA, the CDR3 is TGTGCCAGCACCCCGGGGGGCGGGGCCTACGAGCAGTACTTC. Amino acid sequence: CASTPGGGAYEQYF. The rearrangement uses TRBV12-3 or TRBV12-4 and TRBJ2-7, with a possible D match to TRBD2 (7 bases). The CDR3 consists of 14 residues. The V end lost 7 bases, the J end lost 2 bases, and 15 bases lay between the germline ends.

This clonotype was recorded a few times. The rearrangement uses TRBV29-1 and TRBJ2-5, with TRBD2 as a possible D gene (6 bases). Germline CDR1 is SQVTM and CDR2 is ANQGSEA. The CDR3 contains 14 residues. Trimming took off 4 bases at V and 4 bases at J, with 16 bases between the two ends. CDR3 coding DNA: TGCAGCGTTGCCCCCCCGGGAGCGGGAGAGACCCAGTACTTC. Translation: CSVAPPGAGETQYF.

This clonotype was recorded a few times. The CDR3: CASSFYSPNEQFF. DNA for the CDR3: TGCGCCAGCAGCTTCTACAGTCCCAATGAGCAGTTCTTC. V gene TRBV5-1 combines with J gene TRBJ2-1; D unresolved. The CDR3 has 13 amino acids. V lost 2 bases, J lost 6 bases, and 9 bases lay in between. Germline V gene lookup returns CDR1 SGHRS and CDR2 YFSETQ.

This clonotype was seen repeatedly, ten times or more. This sequence joins TRBV5-1 and TRBJ2-7; D gene unclear. The CDR3 loop spans 13 amino acids. Germline lookup yields CDR1 SGHRS and CDR2 YFSETQ. V was trimmed by 1 base and J by 2 bases, leaving 7 bases between them. CDR3 in amino acids: CASSLRTAYEQYF. For the CDR3, the DNA is TGCGCCAGCAGCTTGAGAACGGCCTACGAGCAGTACTTC.

The chain uses TRBV20-1 and TRBJ2-7; D not certain. Between the trimmed V and J ends, which lost 0 bases and 1 base, there was a span of 10 bases. CDR3 length: 14 residues. From germline, CDR1 is DFQATT and CDR2 SNEGSKA (reference sequence). The CDR3 bases are TGCAGTGCTAGAGATCTGAGGCTTTCCTACGAGCAGTACTTC. Its translation is CSARDLRLSYEQYF.

In this sample, this clonotype turned up a few times. The CDR3 spells CSARTGFDEKLFF. The DNA for the CDR3 is TGCAGTGCTAGAACAGGGTTTGACGAAAAACTGTTTTTT. V gene TRBV20-1 combines with J gene TRBJ1-4, with TRBD1 as a possible D gene (6 bases). Deletions cut 2 bases from V and 8 bases from J, with 12 bases between. CDR1 and CDR2 from the germline V gene are DFQATT and SNEGSKA (reference sequence). The CDR3 covers 13 residues.

This clonotype was seen only a few times. The chain carries TRBV12-3 or TRBV12-4 and TRBJ2-3; 9 bases are shared with TRBD1. The CDR3 contains 18 residues. V gave up 4 bases and J gave up 3 bases; unmatched junction bases: 14. CDR3 coding DNA: TGTGCCAGCAGTTCTTGGGACAGGGAAGGCGAACGGACAGATACGCAGTATTTT. Protein sequence: CASSSWDREGERTDTQYF.

This rearrangement joins TRBV7-9 to TRBJ2-3; D is ambiguous. Germline CDR1 SEHNR, CDR2 FQNEAQ (reference sequence). The ends were cut back, 0 bases at V and 9 bases at J, with 7 bases in the middle. The CDR3 runs 12 residues. The CDR3 DNA is TGTGCCAGCAGCTTAGCGCATATAACGCAGTATTTT. Translated, it gives CASSLAHITQYF.

At least ten counts were recorded for this clonotype. The gene calls are TRBV12-3 or TRBV12-4 and TRBJ2-1, with D maybe TRBD2 (6 bases). V was pared by 6 bases and J by 4 bases, with 13 bases between. The CDR3 sequence is 14 residues long. The DNA of the CDR3 is TGTGCCAGCAGGCCGGGACTCCAGTACAATGAGCAGTTCTTC. Encoded protein: CASRPGLQYNEQFF.

This clonotype has more than one count but fewer than ten. V is TRBV10-3 and J is TRBJ2-7; 8 bases map to TRBD1. Germline trimming cut 7 bases from V and 4 bases from J; bases unmatched to any gene: 3. The CDR3 runs to 12 residues. CDR1 is ENHRY and CDR2 is SYGVKD in the germline V gene. For the CDR3, the DNA is TGTGCCATCATGACAGGGGAGTACGAGCAGTACTTC. The encoded protein is CAIMTGEYEQYF.